The 25 T cell receptor beta chains reported below all come from one sample, sequenced in a study of CD8+ T cells in alopecia areata. As the sequencing template, cDNA was produced by extracting RNA and reverse transcribing it. Sequencing used immunoSEQ multiplex PCR; TCRdb keeps in-frame clones, though not all of them. The sample is made up of some 3,100 clones, none counted only once. The sample consisted of lesional skin. These receptors were taken from a C3H/HeJ mouse with alopecia areata. This mouse strain has H2-k as its MHC haplotype.

This clone was detected ten times or more. Genes and germline come from the mouse. The read terminates 4 residues ahead of where the CDR3 ends, so the germline J gene completes it. The rearrangement joins TRBV13-3 to TRBJ2-3, with TRBD1 matching over 8 bases. This CDR3 spans 15 amino acids. V was pared by 6 bases and J by 0 bases, with 6 bases of the junction left unmatched. Germline values: CDR1 NNHDY, CDR2 SYVADS. The DNA read from the CDR3 is TGTGCCAGCACCAGGACAGGGTCTAGTGCAGAA. Its protein is CASTRTGSSAE. In full, the CDR3 is CASTRTGSSAETLYF.

This clone occurred many times. Gene names refer to mouse genes. The sequenced fragment ends 4 residues before the CDR3 boundary, so the rest is inferred from the germline J gene. The rearrangement uses TRBV16 and TRBJ2-3; TRBD2 agrees at 11 bases. The CDR3 runs 16 residues. CDR1 is SGHSA, CDR2 FRNQAP, per germline. The trim removed 5 bases at V and 0 bases at J, leaving 4 bases unmatched. The part of the CDR3 DNA that was read is TGTGCAAGCAGCAGGGACTGGGGGTATAGTGCAGAA. Its translation is CASSRDWGYSAE. The entire CDR3 protein reads CASSRDWGYSAETLYF.

A few counts support this clone. The gene names given are mouse names. The missing CDR3 end, 4 residues past where the read stops, is filled in from the germline J gene. The V gene is TRBV3, the J gene TRBJ2-1; 12 bases fit TRBD1. Unmatched junction bases numbered 5, after V lost 2 bases and J lost 6 bases. Germline lookup yields CDR1 SNHLY and CDR2 FYNGKV (reference sequence). The CDR3 has 16 residues. CDR3 bases read: TGTGCCAGCAGCTTATTCGGGACAGGGGGCTTTGCT. This encodes CASSLFGTGGFA. The whole CDR3 protein is CASSLFGTGGFAEQFF.

Many counts were recorded for this clone. At residue 11, the DNA translation does not agree with TCRdb's protein; the protein displayed here is the one encoded by the DNA. Mouse gene names and germline throughout. The CDR3 goes on 3 residues after the read ends, and that part is filled in from the germline J gene. J is TRBJ1-6 and V is TRBV19; 7 positions agree with TRBD1. TRBJ1-6 is given ORF status, its function remaining uncertain. The CDR3 is made up of 14 amino acids. Per the germline V gene, CDR1 is FNHDT and CDR2 is SITEND (reference sequence). The V segment lost 2 bases and the J segment 7 bases; nucleotides outside the gene matches: 3. CDR3: CASSMAGGNSPLYF. The part of the CDR3 DNA that was read is TGTGCCAGCAGTATGGCAGGGGGGAATTCGCCC.

Worth noting for this clone: Mouse gene names apply. The missing CDR3 end, 4 residues past where the read stops, is filled in from the germline J gene. Within the sample, other DNA sequences also encode this same CDR3. This sequence joins TRBV13-2 and TRBJ2-2; D is uncertain. Trimming removed 2 bases from V and 3 bases from J, with 5 bases in between. The CDR3 has 13 amino acids. Germline CDR1 is NNHNN and CDR2 is SYGAGS (reference sequence). The CDR3 bases that were read are TGTGCCAGCGGTGACACAGACACCGGG. It specifies CASGDTDTG. The whole CDR3 sequence is CASGDTDTGQLYF.

At least ten counts were recorded for this clone. All gene names here are mouse names. The CDR3 extends 4 residues past the end of the read, so its final part is completed from the germline J gene. The rearrangement uses TRBV17 and TRBJ2-2, with D unclear. This CDR3 comprises 14 residues. Germline assignment: CDR1 MNHDT and CDR2 YYDKIL. With 4 bases removed from V and 0 bases from J, the gap between germline ends came to 6 bases. CDR3 protein: CASSIQTNTGQLYF. Partial CDR3 DNA: TGTGCTAGCAGTATCCAGACAAACACCGGG.

The sample holds many counts of this clone. The gene symbols are mouse symbols. Read data end 4 residues before the CDR3 end; the end is taken from the germline J gene. The genes are TRBV16 and TRBJ2-3; 9 bases are shared with TRBD2. This CDR3 region has 17 residues. Per germline, CDR1 SGHSA and CDR2 FRNQAP. The junction had 4 bases not matched to a gene; V was cut back by 0 bases and J by 0 bases. The DNA read from the CDR3 is TGTGCAAGCAGCTTAGAACCTGGGGGGGGTAGTGCAGAA. Translated, it gives CASSLEPGGGSAE. The complete CDR3 reads CASSLEPGGGSAETLYF.

With respect to this clone: The gene names given are mouse names. The read ends 4 residues shy of where the CDR3 ends; the end is completed using the germline J gene. V gene TRBV31 combines with J gene TRBJ2-4, with 9 positions matching TRBD2. CDR3 length: 13 amino acids. Germline loops: CDR1 GKSSPN, CDR2 SITVG. Here the CDR3 reads CAWSPGLGNTLYF. The sequenced part of the CDR3 DNA is TGTGCCTGGAGTCCGGGACTGGGAAAC.

To note about this clone: Mouse germline and gene names are used. The read falls 4 residues short of the CDR3 end, and the missing part is taken from the germline J gene. J is TRBJ2-7 and V is TRBV13-2, with 7 bases lining up with TRBD2. Losses at the gene ends were 2 bases for V and 0 bases for J; bases not matched to a gene: 2. Germline V gene data show CDR1 as NNHNN and CDR2 as SYGAGS (reference sequence). This CDR3 has 14 residues. This chain's CDR3 is CASGESGGSYEQYF. Partial CDR3 DNA: TGTGCCAGCGGTGAGTCTGGGGGCTCCTAT.

This clone was counted many times. Here the gene names and germline are mouse. Read coverage stops 4 residues before the CDR3 terminus; the germline J gene supplies the remainder. The chain couples TRBV3 to TRBJ2-4; 10 bases match TRBD1. The CDR3 spans 18 residues. V gave up 0 bases and J gave up 2 bases; unmatched junction bases: 8. CDR1 is SNHLY, CDR2 FYNGKV, per germline (reference sequence). The CDR3 region is CASSLALIGTGVQNTLYF. The sequenced CDR3 bases are TGTGCCAGCAGCTTAGCGCTAATCGGGACAGGGGTTCAAAAC.

This clone came up many times. At residue 12, the DNA translation does not agree with TCRdb's protein; the protein displayed here is the one encoded by the DNA. All gene names here are mouse names. The read terminates 3 residues ahead of where the CDR3 ends, so the germline J gene completes it. The chain joins TRBV19 to TRBJ1-3; D possibly corresponds to TRBD1 (5 bases). The CDR3 runs to 15 residues. Germline V gene data show CDR1 as FNHDT and CDR2 as SITEND (reference sequence). The V and J ends lost 4 bases and 0 bases respectively, with 11 bases between them. The part of the CDR3 DNA that was read is TGTGCCAGCAGTCGACAGAGTCTTTCTGGAAATACG. As protein: CASSRQSLSGNT. Given in full, the CDR3 is CASSRQSLSGNTLYF.

This clone occurred many times. All gene names here are mouse names. The read ends 4 residues shy of where the CDR3 ends; the end is completed using the germline J gene. The V call is TRBV13-1, the J call TRBJ2-7; 9 bases agree with TRBD1. The CDR3 runs 15 residues. The V gene end was trimmed by 0 bases and the J gene end by 0 bases; junction bases not matched to a gene: 1. The V gene's germline CDR1 is NSHNY and CDR2 SYGAGN. The CDR3 here is CASSDDRGPSYEQYF. Partial CDR3 DNA: TGTGCCAGCAGTGATGACAGGGGGCCCTCCTAT.

Ten or more counts support this clone. All gene names here are mouse names. The missing CDR3 end, 4 residues past where the read stops, is filled in from the germline J gene. The chain carries TRBV13-1 and TRBJ2-5, with 8 bases that match TRBD2. From germline, CDR1 is NSHNY and CDR2 SYGAGN. The CDR3 extends over 14 amino acids. V lost 4 bases and J lost 2; bases outside the gene matches: 3. This CDR3 is CASSIWGGQDTQYF. The covered CDR3 bases are TGTGCCAGCAGTATTTGGGGGGGCCAAGAC.

This clone came up many times. Gene names refer to mouse genes. Read data end 4 residues before the CDR3 end; the end is taken from the germline J gene. The chain is built from TRBV3 and TRBJ2-5; D gene uncertain. Per germline, CDR1 SNHLY and CDR2 FYNGKV (reference sequence). The CDR3 sequence is 11 residues long. The CDR3 loop is CASSGKDTQYF. Incomplete CDR3 DNA: TGTGCCAGCAGTGGTAAAGAC.

This clone was picked up many times. Mouse names are used for the genes. The CDR3 goes on 4 residues after the read ends, and that part is filled in from the germline J gene. The V gene is TRBV13-2, the J gene TRBJ2-2; a weak D match, TRBD2 (5 bases). V was clipped by 0 bases and J by 4 bases, with 10 bases between them. This CDR3 contains 15 residues. Germline CDR1 reads NNHNN; CDR2 reads SYGAGS (reference sequence). CDR3: CASGDVGESTGQLYF. The CDR3 bases that were read are TGTGCCAGCGGTGATGTTGGGGAAAGCACCGGG.

This clone was counted many times. The genes and germline here are from mouse. The read ends 4 residues before the CDR3 terminus; that terminus is restored from the germline J gene. V gene TRBV17 combines with J gene TRBJ2-1, with TRBD2 matching over 14 bases. The CDR3 contains 18 residues. V was pared by 2 bases and J by 6 bases, with 9 bases of the junction left unmatched. Germline V gene lookup returns CDR1 MNHDT and CDR2 YYDKIL. The DNA read from the CDR3 is TGTGCTAGCAGTAGACTGGGACTGGGGGGGCGCTTGACTGCT. Its translation is CASSRLGLGGRLTA. The full CDR3 sequence reads CASSRLGLGGRLTAEQFF.

This clone has at least ten counts. Germline and genes here are mouse. The read ends 4 residues shy of where the CDR3 ends; the end is completed using the germline J gene. The chain links TRBV19 to TRBJ2-3; 8 bases are shared with TRBD1. The CDR3 is made up of 14 amino acids. The V and J ends lost 3 bases and 2 bases, in that order; junction bases with no gene match: 2. The germline V gene has CDR1 FNHDT and CDR2 SITEND (reference sequence). CDR3 sequence reads: CASSTDRVAETLYF. The CDR3 DNA, read in part, is TGTGCCAGCAGTACGGACAGGGTTGCAGAA.

This clone occurred many times. Gene labels here are mouse ones. The read stops 4 residues short of the end of the CDR3; the missing end is completed from the germline J gene. The chain recombines TRBV19 with TRBJ1-1; 8 bases align to TRBD1. The CDR3 totals 14 residues. Germline lookup yields CDR1 FNHDT and CDR2 SITEND (reference sequence). With 4 bases clipped from V and 2 bases from J, the junction kept 4 bases outside the gene matches. The chain's CDR3 is CASSSGTGNTEVFF. The DNA read from the CDR3 is TGTGCCAGCAGTTCCGGGACAGGCAACACA.

This clone was observed a handful of times. These gene names are mouse names. The sequenced fragment ends 4 residues before the CDR3 boundary, so the rest is inferred from the germline J gene. The gene calls are TRBV13-3 and TRBJ1-4; TRBD1 matches at 9 bases. Germline assignment: CDR1 NNHDY and CDR2 SYVADS. The CDR3 spans 15 residues. Partial CDR3 DNA: TGTGCCAGCAGTGATGCAACAGGGGGCACCGAA. Protein sequence: CASSDATGGTE. The full CDR3 sequence reads CASSDATGGTERLFF.

The sample holds many counts of this clone. The gene symbols are mouse symbols. The sequenced fragment ends 4 residues before the CDR3 boundary, so the rest is inferred from the germline J gene. The chain carries TRBV19 and TRBJ1-4, with 9 positions matching TRBD1. The CDR3 sequence is 15 residues long. Per the germline V gene, CDR1 is FNHDT and CDR2 is SITEND (reference sequence). V gave up 7 bases and J gave up 0 bases; unmatched junction bases: 4. The chain's CDR3 is CASVQGAISNERLFF. Incomplete CDR3 DNA: TGTGCCAGCGTACAGGGGGCGATTTCCAACGAA. The full variable domain, in which reference TRBV19 and TRBJ1-4 provide the parts outside the CDR3, is GGIITQTPKFLIGQEGQKLTLKCQQNFNHDTMYWYRQDSGKGLRLIYYSITENDLQKGDLSEGYDASREKKSSFSLTVTSAQKNEMAVFLCASVQGAISNERLFFGHGTKLSVL.

Worth noting for this clone: Mouse gene names and germline throughout. Coverage ceases 4 residues before the CDR3 finishes, and the germline J gene fills in the end. The rearrangement links TRBV19 to TRBJ1-1; weak D call: TRBD1 (6 bases). V was trimmed by 0 bases and J by 0 bases, leaving 6 bases between them. Germline CDR1 is FNHDT and CDR2 is SITEND (reference sequence). This CDR3 is 14 amino acids long. CDR3 protein: CASSIEGANTEVFF. The CDR3 DNA, read in part, is TGTGCCAGCAGTATAGAGGGGGCAAACACA.

Turning to this clone: Genes here carry mouse names. The CDR3 end falls 4 residues outside the read, so it is completed with the germline J gene. The chain is built from TRBV3 and TRBJ2-7; 11 positions match TRBD2. CDR3 size: 16 residues. V gave up 5 bases and J gave up 0 bases; unmatched junction bases: 6. Per the germline V gene, CDR1 is SNHLY and CDR2 is FYNGKV (reference sequence). The CDR3 loop reads CASSPTGGGSSYEQYF. Partial CDR3 DNA: TGTGCCAGCAGCCCGACTGGGGGGGGGAGCTCCTAT.

This clone was counted at least ten times. The protein listed by TCRdb differs at residue 12 from the translated DNA, so the DNA translation is shown. Any gene name here is a mouse gene name. The read gets to within 3 residues of the CDR3 end, and the germline J gene fills in the rest. This chain uses TRBV5 with TRBJ1-6; D unresolved. TRBJ1-6 is noted as an ORF with a role that remains uncertain. Germline CDR1 is LGHNA and CDR2 is YNLKQL (reference sequence). The germline V and J ends were trimmed by 1 base and 0 bases, with 4 bases remaining between them. This CDR3 is built from 15 residues. The sequenced part of the CDR3 DNA is TGTGCCAGCAGCCAAGGGGTTTCCTATAATTCGCCC. This codes for CASSQGVSYNSP. The entire CDR3 protein reads CASSQGVSYNSPLYF.

The table lists this clone with many counts. The genes and germline here are from mouse. The CDR3 is cut off 4 residues early in the read; its end comes from the germline J gene. This chain joins TRBV13-1 and TRBJ1-1; tentative D call: TRBD1 (5 bases). With 0 bases removed from V and 1 base from J, the gap between germline ends came to 10 bases. The germline CDR1 and CDR2 sequences are NSHNY and SYGAGN. This CDR3 region has 15 residues. CDR3 region: CASSDVGVRNTEVFF. The DNA read from the CDR3 is TGTGCCAGCAGTGATGTGGGGGTGAGGAACACA.

The sample holds many counts of this clone. Gene and germline names: mouse. The CDR3 loop reads CASGDDKYEQYF. The CDR3 bases that were read are TGTGCCAGCGGTGATGACAAATAT. V is TRBV13-2 and J is TRBJ2-7; D not certain. The DNA ends 4 residues before the CDR3 does, and the rest of the CDR3 is filled in from the germline J gene. In germline, CDR1 is NNHNN, CDR2 SYGAGS (reference sequence). The CDR3 is 12 amino acids.